This T cell receptor (beta chain) was captured in a study of OX40 agonist ivuxolimab in advanced cancers. Study as a whole: Dosing consisted of intravenous ivuxolimab at 0.01 to 10 mg/kg every 2 weeks.

Trimming took off 0 bases at V and 14 bases at J, with 21 bases between the two ends. This CDR3 comprises 16 residues. CDR1 is SGHRS and CDR2 is YFSETQ in the germline V gene. TCRdb's copy holds only in-frame clones and misses some; the assay was immunoSEQ multiplex PCR. The sample records 65,000 to 80,000 clones, 85% to 90% being singletons. The receptor was derived from an adult with an advanced solid tumor such as melanoma, head and neck, liver or kidney cancer. Material: CD4+ or CD8+ T cells sorted from blood, obtained in a trial of the OX40 agonist ivuxolimab. The chain recombines TRBV5-1 with TRBJ1-6; D may be TRBD1 (5 bases). The CDR3, as DNA: TGCGCCAGCAGCTTGGGGTCGGCAGGGCGGCTCCCGACCCTCCACTTT. Translating it yields CASSLGSAGRLPTLHF.